Shown below are 16 T cell receptor beta chains from a single sample sequenced in a study of shared clonotypes between healthy human individuals. Naive CD8 isolation took CD45RO-negative cells positively selected for CCR7 and excluded terminally differentiated effector memory CD45RA+ cells. Sequenced by immunoSEQ multiplex PCR; TCRdb stores in-frame clones only, minus some. The sample carries hundreds of thousands of clones, 95% recorded once. The sample was naive CD8+ T cells sorted from blood. These receptors were collected from a woman in her twenties or thirties in good health.

The chain is built from TRBV11-2 and TRBJ2-2, with TRBD1 identical over 8 bases. Germline V CDR1 and CDR2: SGHAT, FQNNGV. This CDR3 region has 13 residues. The trim removed 5 bases at V and 7 bases at J, leaving 3 bases unmatched. CDR3 loop: CASSRTGYGELFF. For the CDR3, the DNA is TGTGCCAGCAGCCGGACAGGGTACGGGGAGCTGTTTTTT. The whole variable domain, filled in from reference TRBV11-2 and TRBJ2-2, reads EAGVAQSPRYKIIEKRQSVAFWCNPISGHATLYWYQQILGQGPKLLIQFQNNGVVDDSQLPKDRFSAERLKGVDSTLKIQPAKLEDSAVYLCASSRTGYGELFFGEGSRLTVL.

This chain links TRBV27 with TRBJ1-1; a possible D gene is TRBD1 (5 bases). The V and J ends lost 6 bases and 5 bases respectively, with 13 bases between them. The CDR3 is made up of 13 amino acids. Germline CDR1 MNHEY, CDR2 SMNVEV (reference sequence). Written as DNA, the CDR3 is TGTGCCAGCAGCCGCGAGGACAATACTGAAGCTTTCTTT. It translates to CASSREDNTEAFF.

The V and J genes are TRBV9 and TRBJ1-1; 8 bases match TRBD1. From germline, CDR1 is SGDLS and CDR2 YYNGEE. V shed 3 bases and J 3 bases; nucleotides not matched to a gene: 7. The CDR3 covers 15 residues. The CDR3 loop is CASSASGTGYTEAFF. The CDR3, as DNA: TGTGCCAGCAGCGCCTCCGGGACAGGCTACACTGAAGCTTTCTTT.

In its sample, this clone was seen once. This chain links TRBV29-1 with TRBJ2-2; possibly TRBD1 for D (6 bases). Germline CDR1 and CDR2: SQVTM and ANQGSEA. The CDR3 length is 11 residues. V shed 4 bases and J shed 6 bases, with 6 bases lying between them. The CDR3 reads CSVAGAGELFF. In nucleotides, the CDR3 is TGCAGCGTTGCAGGGGCCGGGGAGCTGTTTTTT.

The chain has TRBV6-5 and TRBJ1-1; no reliable D call. Germline V gene data show CDR1 as MNHEY and CDR2 as SVGAGI. This CDR3 is built from 16 residues. Trimming removed 0 bases at V and 0 bases at J, with 11 bases between. CDR3 in DNA: TGTGCCAGCAGTTACTCGACTGATGGCATGAACACTGAAGCTTTCTTT. Amino acid sequence: CASSYSTDGMNTEAFF.

The rearrangement uses TRBV29-1 and TRBJ1-1; D unresolved. Trimming cost V 3 bases and J 5 bases, with 13 bases left between them. Germline CDR1 and CDR2: SQVTM and ANQGSEA. The CDR3 covers 13 residues. As DNA, the CDR3 is TGCAGCGTTGACGGCAGCCTGGGGACTGAAGCTTTCTTT. It yields the protein CSVDGSLGTEAFF.

This sequence joins TRBV7-2 and TRBJ1-3; a possible D gene is TRBD1 (5 bases). V shed 3 bases and J shed 1 base, with 7 bases lying between them. Germline V gene data show CDR1 as SGHTA and CDR2 as FQGNSA. This CDR3 region has 14 residues. CDR3 residues: CASSFGGSGNTIYF. Written as DNA, the CDR3 is TGTGCCAGCAGCTTCGGGGGTTCTGGAAACACCATATATTTT.

The sample holds one count of this clone. J is TRBJ1-2 and V is TRBV29-1; D is unclear. Germline V gene sequence: CDR1 SQVTM, CDR2 ANQGSEA. The CDR3 spans 11 residues. The germline V and J ends were trimmed by 1 base and 7 bases, with 7 bases remaining between them. The DNA of the CDR3 is TGCAGCGTTGAAGTCGGGTCTGGCTACACCTTC. Translated: CSVEVGSGYTF. The entire variable domain, with the rest obtained from reference TRBV29-1 and TRBJ1-2, is as follows: SAVISQKPSRDICQRGTSLTIQCQVDSQVTMMFWYRQQPGQSLTLIATANQGSEATYESGFVIDKFPISRPNLTFSTLTVSNMSPEDSSIYLCSVEVGSGYTFGSGTRLTVV.

The chain combines TRBV28 with TRBJ2-1; 15 bases match TRBD2. CDR1 MDHEN and CDR2 SYDVKM come from the germline V gene. The V segment lost 5 bases and the J segment 0 bases; nucleotides outside the gene matches: 8. The CDR3 length is 19 residues. CDR3 sequence (DNA): TGTGCCAGCAGTCACGGACTAGCGGGAGGGCTAAGCTCCTACAATGAGCAGTTCTTC. Residues: CASSHGLAGGLSSYNEQFF.

V gene TRBV4-1 combines with J gene TRBJ2-1, with TRBD2 matching over 10 bases. The trim removed 4 bases at V and 8 bases at J, leaving 14 bases unmatched. Germline V gives CDR1 MGHRA, CDR2 YSYEKL. CDR3 length: 17 residues. The CDR3 sequence: CASSPFRTSGEWDEQFF. CDR3 DNA sequence: TGCGCCAGCAGCCCATTCCGGACTAGCGGAGAATGGGATGAGCAGTTCTTC.

The chain recombines TRBV2 with TRBJ2-7; 7 bases are a match to TRBD1. Germline V lookup: CDR1 SNHLY, CDR2 FYNNEI. Germline trimming cut 6 bases from V and 6 bases from J; bases unmatched to any gene: 8. This CDR3 is 13 amino acids long. The CDR3, as DNA: TGTGCCAGCAGCGATGGACAGGATGTCGAGCAGTACTTC. The encoded protein is CASSDGQDVEQYF.

V usage is TRBV25-1 and J usage is TRBJ1-1; 8 nucleotides agree with TRBD1. Germline trimming cut 5 bases from V and 1 base from J; bases unmatched to any gene: 3. CDR3 size: 14 residues. Per the germline V gene, CDR1 is MGHDK and CDR2 is SYGVNS. The CDR3 here is CASSPTGGNTEAFF. The CDR3 bases are TGTGCCAGCAGTCCCACAGGGGGGAACACTGAAGCTTTCTTT. The full variable domain, rest sourced from reference TRBV25-1 and TRBJ1-1, is EADIYQTPRYLVIGTGKKITLECSQTMGHDKMYWYQQDPGMELHLIHYSYGVNSTEKGDLSSESTVSRIRTEHFPLTLESARPSHTSQYLCASSPTGGNTEAFFGQGTRLTVV.

The chain uses TRBV10-2 and TRBJ2-7; 7 nucleotides line up with TRBD1. V gave up 4 bases and J gave up 6 bases; unmatched junction bases: 6. Germline V lookup: CDR1 WSHSY, CDR2 SAAADI. This CDR3 has 13 residues. The CDR3 protein is CASSVTGAGEQYF. CDR3 DNA: TGCGCCAGCAGTGTAACAGGGGCTGGCGAGCAGTACTTC.

The chain combines TRBV30 with TRBJ2-7; 7 nucleotides agree with TRBD2. The CDR3 spans 17 residues. Trimming cost V 4 bases and J 5 bases; bases outside gene matches: 20. CDR1 and CDR2 (germline): GTSNPN, SVGIG (reference sequence). CDR3 residues: CAWTGASGGLRSDEQYF. CDR3 coding DNA: TGTGCCTGGACTGGGGCTAGCGGCGGCCTCCGATCCGACGAGCAGTACTTC.

This chain joins TRBV9 and TRBJ2-5, with 9 bases aligning to TRBD2. Trimming took 0 bases from V and 1 from J; bases not matched to a gene: 4. In germline, CDR1 is SGDLS, CDR2 YYNGEE. The length of the CDR3 is 16 residues. CDR3 bases: TGTGCCAGCAGCGTAGGTCTAGCGGGAAGCCAAGAGACCCAGTACTTC. Translating it yields CASSVGLAGSQETQYF.

V and J are TRBV6-4 and TRBJ2-2; 11 nucleotides match TRBD2. The CDR3 consists of 16 residues. The V gene's germline CDR1 is MRHNA and CDR2 SNTAGT. J lost 6 bases, V lost 3 bases, and 6 bases had no gene match. Here the CDR3 reads CASSETSGTPAGELFF. The CDR3, as DNA: TGTGCCAGCAGTGAGACTAGCGGGACCCCGGCCGGGGAGCTGTTTTTT.